Shown below are 18 T cell receptor beta chains from a single sample sequenced in a study of OX40 agonist ivuxolimab in advanced cancers. The data were produced by immunoSEQ multiplex PCR, yet TCRdb's version contains in-frame clones alone and is incomplete. There are about 80,000 clones in the sample; approximately 90% occur only once, and about 8% lies in the top ten. The material was CD4+ or CD8+ T cells sorted from blood, obtained in a trial of the OX40 agonist ivuxolimab. These receptors originate from an adult with an advanced solid tumor such as melanoma, head and neck, liver or kidney cancer.

The gene calls are TRBV15 and TRBJ1-5; D might be TRBD1 (5 bases). Germline-derived CDR1 and CDR2 are LNHNV and YYDKDF (reference sequence). The CDR3 totals 13 residues. Trimming cost V 5 bases and J 5 bases, with 10 bases left between them. The CDR3 DNA is TGTGCCACCAGCCGTAGGGGAGATCAGCCCCAGCATTTT. Residues: CATSRRGDQPQHF.

The genes are TRBV11-2 and TRBJ2-7; a weak D match, TRBD2 (6 bases). The CDR3 loop spans 12 amino acids. Between the trimmed V and J ends, which lost 10 bases and 7 bases, there was a span of 17 bases. Germline lookup yields CDR1 SGHAT and CDR2 FQNNGV. CDR3 bases: TGTGCCACCGAGGTCCGGGGGAGAGAGCAGTACTTC. Its translation: CATEVRGREQYF.

V gene TRBV7-8 combines with J gene TRBJ2-7; D is uncertain. The CDR3 covers 13 residues. Trimming stripped 4 bases from V and 0 bases from J, with 7 bases between. Germline CDR1 SGHVS, CDR2 FQNEAQ. The CDR3 DNA is TGTGCCAGCAGCTCTTCCATCTCCTACGAGCAGTACTTC. Translation gives CASSSSISYEQYF.

This clone was detected only once. The V call is TRBV7-9, the J call TRBJ2-7; weak D call: TRBD2 (6 bases). This CDR3 comprises 15 residues. CDR1 is SEHNR, CDR2 FQNEAQ, per germline (reference sequence). Trimming stripped 0 bases from V and 1 base from J, with 10 bases between. Written as DNA, the CDR3 is TGTGCCAGCAGCTTAGCGGGTGGGGGGTCCTACGAGCAGTACTTC. Protein product: CASSLAGGGSYEQYF.

This chain connects TRBV9 to TRBJ2-7; D possibly corresponds to TRBD2 (5 bases). The germline gives CDR1 SGDLS, CDR2 YYNGEE. Trimming shortened V by 4 bases and J by 4 bases, and 18 bases separated the two germline ends. The CDR3 has 15 residues. The CDR3 region has the DNA TGTGCCAGCAGCCCCCCATCCGGGAACCCTTACGAGCAGTACTTC. It encodes CASSPPSGNPYEQYF.

The V gene is TRBV7-9, the J gene TRBJ2-5; tentatively, D is TRBD1 (6 bases). Judging by the DNA end, TRBJ2-7 fits better; the J call may be wrong. CDR3 length equals 15 residues. CDR1 is SEHNR and CDR2 is FQNEAQ in the germline V gene (reference sequence). This CDR3 is CASSLETGDSYEQYF. For the CDR3, the DNA is TGTGCCAGCAGCTTAGAGACAGGTGACTCCTACGAGCAGTACTTC.

The J gene is TRBJ2-7, the V gene TRBV27, with TRBD1 as a possible D gene (5 bases). Germline assignment: CDR1 MNHEY and CDR2 SMNVEV (reference sequence). This CDR3 contains 15 residues. The ends were cut back, 0 bases at V and 0 bases at J, with 9 bases in the middle. The CDR3 is CASSLSRTLSYEQYF. CDR3 DNA sequence: TGTGCCAGCAGTTTATCCCGGACACTCTCCTACGAGCAGTACTTC.

The CDR3 is CASRPFATNEKLFF. In DNA, the CDR3 is TGTGCCAGCAGACCCTTTGCAACTAATGAAAAACTGTTTTTT. V and J are TRBV11-2 and TRBJ1-4; no reliable D call. Germline V gene lookup returns CDR1 SGHAT and CDR2 FQNNGV. With 6 bases removed from V and 0 bases from J, the gap between germline ends came to 8 bases. The CDR3 loop spans 14 amino acids.

The chain joins TRBV6-5 to TRBJ1-2; D is perhaps TRBD1 (6 bases). There are 15 residues in the CDR3. V lost 5 bases and J 2 bases, leaving 15 bases between the germline ends. Germline values: CDR1 MNHEY, CDR2 SVGAGI. The CDR3 bases are TGTGCCAGCAGTCCCGGACAGATTTGGAACTATGGCTACACCTTC. It specifies CASSPGQIWNYGYTF.

The genes are TRBV9 and TRBJ1-5, with 8 nucleotides matching TRBD1. The CDR3 extends over 13 amino acids. Germline V gene data show CDR1 as SGDLS and CDR2 as YYNGEE. The ends lost 4 bases at V and 6 bases at J; junction bases unmatched: 3. As DNA, the CDR3 is TGTGCCAGCAGCACAGGGGGAGGTCAGCCCCAGCATTTT. Residues: CASSTGGGQPQHF. The full variable domain, completed using reference TRBV9 and TRBJ1-5, is DSGVTQTPKHLITATGQRVTLRCSPRSGDLSVYWYQQSLDQGLQFLIQYYNGEERAKGNILERFSAQQFPDLHSELNLSSLELGDSALYFCASSTGGGQPQHFGDGTRLSIL.

There are a few counts of this clone. This chain connects TRBV29-1 to TRBJ1-1, with TRBD1 as a possible D gene (5 bases). Trimming removed 3 bases from V and 2 bases from J, with 10 bases in between. The CDR3 covers 13 residues. Looked up from germline, CDR1 is SQVTM and CDR2 is ANQGSEA. CDR3 in DNA: TGCAGCGTTGATGGGGGTTTTAACACTGAAGCTTTCTTT. Its translation: CSVDGGFNTEAFF.

V is TRBV9 and J is TRBJ1-3; D perhaps matches TRBD1 (6 bases). Trimming shortened V by 7 bases and J by 0 bases, and 17 bases separated the two germline ends. The germline gives CDR1 SGDLS, CDR2 YYNGEE. There are 16 residues in the CDR3. The CDR3 spells CASGQGGSLSGNTIYF. CDR3 nucleotide sequence: TGTGCCAGCGGCCAAGGGGGTAGTCTCTCTGGAAACACCATATATTTT.

The chain uses TRBV7-3 and TRBJ2-3, with 8 bases identical to TRBD2. The CDR3 consists of 15 residues. The V segment lost 5 bases and the J segment 1 base; nucleotides outside the gene matches: 5. CDR1 and CDR2 from the germline V gene are SGHTA and FQGTGA. CDR3 protein: CASSPGGGRTDTQYF. CDR3 nucleotides: TGTGCCAGCAGCCCCGGCGGGGGGCGCACAGATACGCAGTATTTT.

This chain joins TRBV6-7 and TRBJ2-5; no reliable D call. TRBV6-7 is recorded as an ORF, its role being uncertain. The CDR3 is 10 residues long. Trimming removed 9 bases at V and 5 bases at J, with 7 bases between. In DNA form, the CDR3 reads TGTGCCAGAGTTCGGGAGACCCAGTACTTC. Encoded protein: CARVRETQYF.

V gene TRBV19 combines with J gene TRBJ1-2; D remains unclear. V was clipped by 5 bases and J by 0 bases, with 10 bases between them. The CDR3 totals 14 residues. Germline-derived CDR1 and CDR2 are LNHDA and SQIVND (reference sequence). The chain's CDR3 is CASSPAGTNYGYTF. The CDR3 coding sequence is TGTGCCAGTAGTCCCGCCGGGACTAACTATGGCTACACCTTC. The whole variable domain, filled in from reference TRBV19 and TRBJ1-2, reads DGGITQSPKYLFRKEGQNVTLSCEQNLNHDAMYWYRQDPGQGLRLIYYSQIVNDFQKGDIAEGYSVSREKKESFPLTVTSAQKNPTAFYLCASSPAGTNYGYTFGSGTRLTVV.

The chain has TRBV7-9 and TRBJ2-5, with 9 bases that match TRBD2. J lost 13 bases, V lost 1 base, and 16 bases had no gene match. Germline CDR1 reads SEHNR; CDR2 reads FQNEAQ (reference sequence). The CDR3 length is 16 residues. Here the CDR3 reads CASSLVISGGLRTRYF. The CDR3 DNA reads as TGTGCCAGCAGCTTAGTGATTAGCGGGGGCTTACGGACGCGGTACTTC.

The chain uses TRBV6-1 and TRBJ2-1; TRBD1 matches 7 bases. V was clipped by 6 bases and J by 5 bases; unmatched bases: 10. The CDR3 extends over 15 amino acids. From germline, CDR1 is MNHNS and CDR2 SASEGT. As DNA, the CDR3 is TGTGCCAGCAGCCTGGTCAGGGGGTCGAACAATGAGCAGTTCTTC. This gives the protein CASSLVRGSNNEQFF.

The chain links TRBV27 to TRBJ1-4; TRBD1 might be the D (5 bases). The germline V gene has CDR1 MNHEY and CDR2 SMNVEV (reference sequence). The CDR3 extends over 15 amino acids. Trimming took off 8 bases at V and 0 bases at J, with 13 bases between the two ends. For the CDR3, the DNA is TGTGCCAGCGGACGGGGGGTTGCAACTAATGAAAAACTGTTTTTT. The encoded protein is CASGRGVATNEKLFF.